This is a list of T cell receptor beta chains from one sample in a study of post-analysis software for immune sequencing data. TCRdb reanalysed the PCR reads using MiXCR and keeps one entry per CDR3 protein. Of hundreds of thousands of distinct CDR3 sequences in the sample, 44% are singletons; the top ten hold roughly 1.7%. Sequenced material: blood. Every receptor here comes from a girl under 18 with multiple sclerosis. Both conserved end residues are part of each CDR3. The D gene is left open where the match is weak. For some rows the clone size is stated as once, few or many, or as a class when expanded; others skip it.

-	TRBV20-1	TRBD2	TRBJ2-5	CSARDQLAGVLETQYF	TGCAGTGCTAGAGACCAACTAGCGGGAGTGTTAGAGACCCAGTACTTC
-	TRBV7-2	-	TRBJ2-3	CASSLASPGASDTQYF	TGTGCCAGCAGCTTAGCGTCACCAGGGGCGTCAGATACGCAGTATTTT
-	TRBV2	TRBD2	TRBJ2-5	CASSHSGGALETQYF	TGTGCCAGCAGTCATAGCGGGGGGGCCCTAGAGACCCAGTACTTC
few	TRBV5-6	-	TRBJ2-3	CASSLGRATDTQYF	TGTGCCAGCAGCTTGGGTCGTGCCACAGATACGCAGTATTTT
few	TRBV12-3/TRBV12-4	TRBD2	TRBJ2-7	CASRLSGRTYEQYF	TGTGCCAGCAGACTAAGCGGGAGGACCTACGAGCAGTACTTC
few	TRBV20-1	-	TRBJ2-1	CSATETQATYNEQFF	TGCAGTGCTACAGAGACACAAGCCACCTACAATGAGCAGTTCTTC
-	TRBV9	-	TRBJ1-1	CASSVARWNTEAFF	TGTGCCAGCAGCGTCGCAAGGTGGAACACTGAAGCTTTCTTT
-	TRBV5-1	-	TRBJ1-6	CASRLHSYNSPLHF	TGCGCCAGCAGGCTGCACTCCTATAATTCACCCCTCCACTTT
once	TRBV29-1	-	TRBJ2-5	CSLGQKGETQYF	TGCAGCCTTGGACAGAAGGGAGAGACCCAGTACTTC
-	TRBV15	-	TRBJ1-2	CATSRDTQYGYTF	TGTGCCACCAGCAGAGATACACAGTATGGCTACACCTTC
-	TRBV29-1	-	TRBJ2-1	CSVDGGAGPTGEQFF	TGCAGCGTTGATGGTGGGGCCGGGCCAACTGGTGAGCAGTTCTTC
few	TRBV6-5	-	TRBJ2-3	CASSQGLTAGTQYF	TGTGCCAGCAGCCAGGGACTGACTGCCGGTACGCAGTATTTT
many	TRBV7-9	-	TRBJ1-2	CASSLSGGVDHGYTF	TGTGCCAGCAGCTTATCGGGGGGTGTCGACCATGGCTACACCTTC
once	TRBV7-9	-	TRBJ1-2	CASSLGPGVGDYGYTF	TGTGCCAGCAGCTTAGGACCAGGGGTCGGGGACTATGGCTACACCTTC
-	TRBV10-3	-	TRBJ2-1	CAISPGPPQETQFF	TGTGCCATCAGCCCGGGACCCCCCCAAGAGACCCAGTTCTTC
-	TRBV10-3	TRBD1	TRBJ2-1	CAISESTGSEQFF	TGTGCCATCAGTGAGTCGACAGGGAGTGAGCAGTTCTTC
few	TRBV4-1	-	TRBJ2-1	CASSQERGPGPYNEQFF	TGCGCCAGCAGCCAAGAAAGAGGTCCAGGGCCCTACAATGAGCAGTTCTTC
-	TRBV20-1	TRBD2	TRBJ2-5	CSALSGTSATQETQYF	TGCAGTGCTCTATCCGGGACTAGCGCCACCCAAGAGACCCAGTACTTC
few	TRBV3-1	-	TRBJ2-7	CASSRGTERDEQYF	TGTGCCAGCAGCCGGGGGACGGAGAGGGACGAGCAGTACTTC
-	TRBV20-1	-	TRBJ2-7	CSAGWGGLTQYF	TGCAGTGCTGGTTGGGGCGGGCTCACCCAGTACTTC
many	TRBV6-1	TRBD2	TRBJ2-7	CASSPGLAGTYEQYF	TGTGCCAGCAGCCCAGGACTAGCGGGAACCTACGAGCAGTACTTC
-	TRBV20-1	-	TRBJ2-2	CSARSGVTGELFF	TGCAGTGCTAGATCGGGGGTCACCGGGGAGCTGTTTTTT
-	TRBV12-3/TRBV12-4	-	TRBJ2-1	CASSPGTRENNEQFF	TGTGCCAGCAGCCCCGGGACCCGGGAAAACAATGAGCAGTTCTTC
few	TRBV20-1	TRBD1	TRBJ1-4	CSACSGTGYEELFF	TGCAGTGCTTGCTCCGGGACAGGTTATGAGGAACTGTTTTTT
few	TRBV11-2	-	TRBJ2-1	CASSFHSYNEQFF	TGTGCCAGCAGCTTCCACAGTTACAATGAGCAGTTCTTC
many	TRBV29-1	TRBD2	TRBJ2-1	CSHPGLGSYNEQFF	TGCAGCCATCCGGGACTAGGCTCCTACAATGAGCAGTTCTTC
few	TRBV6-1	TRBD2	TRBJ2-5	CASSPLAGEQETQYF	TGTGCCAGCAGTCCTCTAGCGGGAGAACAAGAGACCCAGTACTTC
-	TRBV12-5	-	TRBJ2-1	CASKDGPRGEQFF	TGTGCTAGCAAGGACGGGCCCAGAGGTGAGCAGTTCTTC
-	TRBV5-1	TRBD1	TRBJ2-7	CASSFGQGAVDEQYF	TGCGCCAGCAGCTTTGGACAGGGGGCGGTCGACGAGCAGTACTTC
-	TRBV7-9	-	TRBJ2-7	CASSLGTARINEQYF	TGTGCCAGCAGCTTAGGGACAGCCCGGATTAACGAGCAGTACTTC
-	TRBV28	-	TRBJ1-4	CASSETSRANEKLFF	TGTGCCAGCAGCGAGACAAGCCGGGCTAATGAAAAACTGTTTTTT
-	TRBV10-3	-	TRBJ1-2	CAISESPGEDYGYTF	TGTGCCATCAGTGAGTCGCCAGGGGAGGACTATGGCTACACCTTC
few	TRBV20-1	TRBD1	TRBJ2-7	CSARSDRGSYEQYF	TGCAGTGCTAGAAGCGACAGGGGGTCCTACGAGCAGTACTTC
-	TRBV7-6	TRBD2	TRBJ2-1	CASSPGLGGVEQFF	TGTGCCAGCAGCCCGGGACTAGGGGGTGTTGAGCAGTTCTTC
-	TRBV4-1	-	TRBJ2-3	CASSQEQSNTQYF	TGCGCCAGCAGCCAAGAACAGAGTAATACGCAGTATTTT
-	TRBV20-1	TRBD1	TRBJ2-5	CSARDAQGGWETQYF	TGCAGTGCTAGAGATGCACAGGGGGGTTGGGAGACCCAGTACTTC
-	TRBV5-1	TRBD1	TRBJ2-5	CASSLGQGRETRYF	TGCGCCAGCAGCTTAGGACAGGGAAGAGAGACCCGGTACTTC
few	TRBV25-1	-	TRBJ2-6	CASSPRTGDSGANVLTF	TGTGCCAGCAGTCCTCGGACGGGGGACTCTGGGGCCAACGTCCTGACTTTC
few	TRBV6-6	-	TRBJ2-7	CASTKGTAIREQYF	TGTGCCAGCACCAAGGGGACGGCCATAAGGGAGCAGTACTTC
-	TRBV20-1	TRBD2	TRBJ2-1	CSASKRGGHNEQFF	TGCAGTGCTTCAAAGCGGGGGGGCCACAATGAGCAGTTCTTC
few	TRBV5-1	-	TRBJ2-7	CASSLRPQAVGEFYEQYF	TGCGCCAGCAGCTTGAGGCCTCAAGCGGTGGGCGAATTTTACGAGCAGTACTTC
-	TRBV5-1	-	TRBJ2-2	CASGRFPGELFF	TGCGCCAGCGGGCGATTCCCCGGGGAGCTGTTTTTT
-	TRBV20-1	-	TRBJ1-2	CSARPSHYGYTF	TGCAGTGCTAGGCCCAGCCACTATGGCTACACCTTC
-	TRBV4-1	-	TRBJ2-1	CASSQDFRGEQFF	TGCGCCAGCAGCCAAGATTTTAGGGGTGAGCAGTTCTTC
-	TRBV12-3/TRBV12-4	-	TRBJ1-5	CASSLIMTARTGNQPQHF	TGTGCCAGCAGTTTAATAATGACTGCCCGGACGGGCAATCAGCCCCAGCATTTT
many	TRBV12-3/TRBV12-4	TRBD1	TRBJ1-2	CASRDSYGYTF	TGTGCCTCGAGGGACAGCTATGGCTACACCTTC
few	TRBV20-1	-	TRBJ2-7	CSARDEGQGYEQYF	TGCAGTGCTAGAGATGAAGGACAAGGCTACGAGCAGTACTTC
-	TRBV2	-	TRBJ1-5	CASRVEMSNQPQHF	TGTGCCAGCAGGGTAGAAATGAGCAATCAGCCCCAGCATTTT
-	TRBV6-2/TRBV6-3	-	TRBJ2-6	CASSYSGKPDGSGANVLTF	TGTGCCAGCAGTTACTCTGGTAAGCCCGACGGTTCTGGGGCCAACGTCCTGACTTTC